This T cell receptor beta chain was captured in a study of blood T cell repertoires in COVID-19. Germline V CDR1 and CDR2: KGHSH, LQKENI. This CDR3 has 18 residues. With 3 bases clipped from V and 0 bases from J, the junction kept 13 bases outside the gene matches. The repertoire was sequenced with immunoSEQ multiplex PCR; TCRdb's copy has only in-frame clones and lacks some. The table shows roughly 150,000 clones, with less than 90% occurring only once. This clone was seen just once. The sample taken for sequencing was peripheral blood. The chain recombines TRBV18 with TRBJ1-1, with 7 bases matching TRBD1. The source of this sequence is a woman between 65 and 79 years old with acute or convalescent COVID-19. The CDR3 here is CASSPQPGTVFMNTEAFF. The CDR3 DNA sequence: TGTGCCAGCTCACCCCAACCCGGGACAGTTTTCATGAACACTGAAGCTTTCTTT.